One and the same sample provided the 18 T cell receptor beta chains below, sequenced in a study of T-cell reconstitution after alpha-beta-depleted transplantation in children. It was with unique molecular identifiers that the TCRbeta library was prepared. TCRdb analysed the PCR reads with MiXCR anew, one entry per CDR3 protein. Of over 550,000 distinct CDR3 sequences in the sample, about 10% are singletons; the top ten hold about 4.3%. The source material was PBMCs from the stem cell graft donor, sampled from the stem cell graft. These receptors came from a human donor who donated a stem cell graft to a child with acute myeloid leukemia.

A few counts support this clonotype. The V and J genes are TRBV28 and TRBJ2-7; 8 positions agree with TRBD1. V was pared by 6 bases and J by 3 bases, with 7 bases of the junction left unmatched. This CDR3 has 14 amino acids. Germline lookup yields CDR1 MDHEN and CDR2 SYDVKM. The CDR3 loop reads CASRDRVAGYEQYF. The CDR3 nucleotides are TGTGCCAGCAGGGACAGGGTGGCGGGCTACGAGCAGTACTTC.

Comment on this clonotype: A much larger clone differs by one base, so this may be a read error. This sequence joins TRBV2 and TRBJ2-3; 7 bases agree with TRBD2. Germline V lookup: CDR1 SNHLY, CDR2 FYNNEI. The CDR3 has 13 amino acids. Trimming removed 1 base from V and 9 bases from J; junction bases left unmatched: 4. The CDR3 region has the DNA TGTGCCAGCAGTGAAGGGATCGGGAGGACGCAGTATTTT. This gives the protein CASSEGIGRTQYF.

This clonotype was seen more than once but under ten times. This chain joins TRBV5-1 and TRBJ2-1; possible D gene TRBD2, 6 bases. From germline, CDR1 is SGHRS and CDR2 YFSETQ. The CDR3 consists of 17 residues. Trimming took off 1 base at V and 1 base at J, with 15 bases between the two ends. The CDR3 DNA is TGCGCCAGCAGCTTGCGGGGCACTAGCAAGTCCTACAATGAGCAGTTCTTC. Protein product: CASSLRGTSKSYNEQFF. The whole variable domain, remainder taken from reference TRBV5-1 and TRBJ2-1, is KAGVTQTPRYLIKTRGQQVTLSCSPISGHRSVSWYQQTPGQGLQFLFEYFSETQRNKGNFPGRFSGRQFSNSRSEMNVSTLELGDSALYLCASSLRGTSKSYNEQFFGPGTRLTVL.

The rearrangement uses TRBV16 and TRBJ2-6, with 9 bases aligning to TRBD1. The junction had 5 bases not matched to a gene; V was cut back by 2 bases and J by 0 bases. The germline CDR1 and CDR2 sequences are KGHSY and FQNENV. The CDR3 contains 18 residues. CDR3 nucleotide sequence: TGTGCCAGCAGCCAAATCACAGGGGGCCGCTCTGGGGCCAACGTCCTGACTTTC. Its protein is CASSQITGGRSGANVLTF.

Only a few counts were recorded for this clonotype. The chain links TRBV29-1 to TRBJ2-5; TRBD1 matches 10 bases. This CDR3 is built from 13 residues. CDR1 and CDR2 from the germline V gene are SQVTM and ANQGSEA. The V and J ends lost 7 bases and 3 bases, in that order; junction bases with no gene match: 5. Written as DNA, the CDR3 is TGCAGCGCCGACAGGGGGCATGAAGAGACCCAGTACTTC. As protein: CSADRGHEETQYF.

This clonotype was recorded many times. V is TRBV5-1 and J is TRBJ1-5; perhaps TRBD1 as D (6 bases). This CDR3 spans 13 amino acids. The V end was cut by 4 bases, the J end by 5 bases, with 10 bases between. Germline V gives CDR1 SGHRS, CDR2 YFSETQ. CDR3 region: CASSPRGDQPQHF. Written as DNA, the CDR3 is TGCGCCAGCAGCCCCAGGGGAGATCAGCCCCAGCATTTT.

In its sample, this clonotype was seen many times. This rearrangement joins TRBV12-3 or TRBV12-4 to TRBJ2-2, with D unclear. The CDR3 runs 11 residues. The V end was cut by 5 bases, the J end by 11 bases, with 9 bases between. The CDR3 loop is CASSGKFELFF. The CDR3, as DNA: TGTGCCAGCAGTGGTAAATTCGAGCTGTTTTTT.

In its sample, this clonotype was seen many times. V and J are TRBV20-1 and TRBJ2-7, with TRBD1 matching over 7 bases. The V and J ends lost 2 bases and 6 bases, in that order; junction bases with no gene match: 4. This CDR3 spans 12 amino acids. Germline V gene lookup returns CDR1 DFQATT and CDR2 SNEGSKA (reference sequence). The CDR3 loop is CSARTGASEQYF. The CDR3 bases are TGCAGTGCTAGAACAGGGGCCTCCGAGCAGTACTTC.

V and J are TRBV12-3 or TRBV12-4 and TRBJ1-3; tentatively, D is TRBD1 (5 bases). With 6 bases removed from V and 0 bases from J, the gap between germline ends came to 12 bases. The CDR3 contains 15 residues. CDR3 residues: CASRQGSFSGNTIYF. The CDR3 DNA reads TGTGCCAGCAGGCAGGGCTCCTTCTCTGGAAACACCATATATTTT.

This clonotype came up many times. This chain links TRBV20-1 with TRBJ2-7; D remains unclear. V was clipped by 0 bases and J by 0 bases, with 6 bases between them. Germline loops: CDR1 DFQATT, CDR2 SNEGSKA (reference sequence). This CDR3 is 13 amino acids long. The DNA for the CDR3 is TGCAGTGCTAGAGATGTTAACTCCTACGAGCAGTACTTC. This sequence encodes CSARDVNSYEQYF.

The CDR3 bases are TGTGCCACCAGCACTAGGACTAGCGCCTACGAGCAGTACTTC. Translation: CATSTRTSAYEQYF. The chain combines TRBV15 with TRBJ2-7; 9 bases agree with TRBD2. The CDR3 runs 14 residues. V lost 4 bases to trimming and J lost 2 bases; unmatched junction nucleotides: 3. From germline, CDR1 is LNHNV and CDR2 YYDKDF (reference sequence). The full variable domain, with the rest looked up from reference TRBV15 and TRBJ2-7, is DAMVIQNPRYQVTQFGKPVTLSCSQTLNHNVMYWYQQKSSQAPKLLFHYYDKDFNNEADTPDNFQSRRPNTSFCFLDIRSPGLGDTAMYLCATSTRTSAYEQYFGPGTRLTVT.

The chain has TRBV20-1 and TRBJ2-2; 14 bases are shared with TRBD2. This CDR3 region has 16 residues. Germline V lookup: CDR1 DFQATT, CDR2 SNEGSKA (reference sequence). V gave up 4 bases and J gave up 7 bases; unmatched junction bases: 8. The DNA for the CDR3 is TGCAGTGCTACCCGGGGACTAGCGGGAGTTGGCGGGGAGCTGTTTTTT. It translates to CSATRGLAGVGGELFF.

Many counts were recorded for this clonotype. The chain has TRBV12-3 or TRBV12-4 and TRBJ2-1; possible D gene TRBD1, 6 bases. The CDR3 is 16 amino acids. The germline V and J ends were trimmed by 5 bases and 4 bases, with 18 bases remaining between them. The CDR3 protein is CASSATGTQLYNEQFF. For the CDR3, the DNA is TGTGCCAGCAGTGCCACCGGGACACAACTTTACAATGAGCAGTTCTTC.

CDR3: CSASLTLNNEQFF. DNA for the CDR3: TGCAGTGCTAGCCTCACTCTTAACAATGAGCAGTTCTTC. V is TRBV20-1 and J is TRBJ2-1; no firm D call. The germline V and J ends were trimmed by 3 bases and 5 bases, with 11 bases remaining between them. The CDR3 has 13 residues. Germline V gene sequence: CDR1 DFQATT, CDR2 SNEGSKA (reference sequence).

As to this clonotype: A clone one base away is much larger, so this may be a read error. The chain recombines TRBV7-9 with TRBJ1-2, with no clear D. The CDR3 runs to 12 residues. The germline V gene has CDR1 SEHNR and CDR2 FQNEAQ (reference sequence). V gave up 1 base and J gave up 6 bases, with 6 bases separating them. CDR3 DNA: TGTGCCAGCAGCTTAGACAGCAATGGCTACACCTTC. Amino acids: CASSLDSNGYTF.

Comments on this clonotype: A read error may explain this, as a much larger clone is one base away. This chain links TRBV7-6 with TRBJ2-1; 7 positions match TRBD2. The CDR3 length is 16 residues. Germline CDR1 reads SGHVS; CDR2 reads FNYEAQ. Losses at the gene ends were 0 bases for V and 9 bases for J; bases not matched to a gene: 11. The CDR3 sequence is CASSLANGRRESEQFF. The CDR3 region has the DNA TGTGCCAGCAGCTTAGCTAACGGGAGGAGGGAGAGTGAGCAGTTCTTC.

In this sample, this clonotype turned up a few times. V is TRBV7-2 and J is TRBJ1-2, with no clear D. The CDR3 is 14 residues long. The germline gives CDR1 SGHTA, CDR2 FQGNSA. V was pared by 1 base and J by 7 bases, with 13 bases between. CDR3: CASSLGGEWGGYTF. The CDR3 coding sequence is TGTGCCAGCAGCTTAGGCGGGGAATGGGGTGGCTACACCTTC.

This clonotype showed up just a few times. The chain employs TRBV30 and TRBJ2-7; D gene unclear. The germline V and J ends were trimmed by 5 bases and 6 bases, with 8 bases remaining between them. The CDR3 sequence is 10 residues long. CDR1 is GTSNPN, CDR2 SVGIG, per germline (reference sequence). For the CDR3, the DNA is TGTGCCTGGGTCGAATGCGAGCAGTACTTC. This codes for CAWVECEQYF. Looking up the rest from reference TRBV30 and TRBJ2-7 gives the full variable domain: SQTIHQWPATLVQPVGSPLSLECTVEGTSNPNLYWYRQAAGRGLQLLFYSVGIGQISSEVPQNLSASRPQDRQFILSSKKLLLSDSGFYLCAWVECEQYFGPGTRLTVT.